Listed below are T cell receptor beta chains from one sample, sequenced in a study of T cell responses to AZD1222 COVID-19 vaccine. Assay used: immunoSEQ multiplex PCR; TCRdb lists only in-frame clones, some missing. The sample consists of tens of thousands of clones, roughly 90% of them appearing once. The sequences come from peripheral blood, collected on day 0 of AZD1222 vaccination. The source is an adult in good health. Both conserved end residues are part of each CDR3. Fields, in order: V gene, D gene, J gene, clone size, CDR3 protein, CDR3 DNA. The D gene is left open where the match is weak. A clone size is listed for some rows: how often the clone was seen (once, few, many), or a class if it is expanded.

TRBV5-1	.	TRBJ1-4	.	CASSLDATEKLFF	TGCGCCAGCAGCTTGGACGCAACTGAAAAACTGTTTTTT
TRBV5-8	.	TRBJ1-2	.	CASSSPFAGAYYGYTF	TGTGCCAGCAGCTCCCCGTTTGCAGGCGCTTACTATGGCTACACCTTC
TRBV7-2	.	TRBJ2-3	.	CASSLFGPGTDTQYF	TGTGCCAGCAGCTTATTCGGACCTGGCACAGATACGCAGTATTTT
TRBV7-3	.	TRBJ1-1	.	CASAPEMNTEAFF	TGTGCCAGCGCTCCAGAAATGAACACTGAAGCTTTCTTT
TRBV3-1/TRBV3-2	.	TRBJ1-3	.	CASSQSGTGNTIYF	TGTGCCAGCAGCCAATCAGGGACTGGAAACACCATATATTTT
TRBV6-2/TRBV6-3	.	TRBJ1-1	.	CASSQSAEAFF	TGTGCCAGCAGTCAGAGCGCTGAAGCTTTCTTT
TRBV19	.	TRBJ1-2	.	CASSVNSGPYGYTF	TGTGCCAGTAGTGTAAATTCCGGGCCCTATGGCTACACCTTC
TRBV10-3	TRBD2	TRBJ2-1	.	CAISSSGGVYNEQFF	TGTGCCATCAGTTCTAGCGGGGGGGTCTACAATGAGCAGTTCTTC
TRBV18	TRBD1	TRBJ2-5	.	CASSPRQGAETQYF	TGTGCCAGCTCACCACGGCAGGGGGCGGAGACCCAGTACTTC
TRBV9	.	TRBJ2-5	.	CASSVSGTETQYF	TGTGCCAGCAGCGTATCCGGGACAGAGACCCAGTACTTC
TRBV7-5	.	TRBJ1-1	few	CARSLESPVSTEAFF	TGTGCCAGAAGCTTAGAATCGCCAGTATCAACTGAAGCTTTCTTT
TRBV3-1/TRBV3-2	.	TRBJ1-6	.	CASSQGGGGSPLHF	TGTGCCAGCAGCCAAGGAGGGGGTGGGTCACCCCTCCACTTT
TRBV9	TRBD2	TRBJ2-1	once	CASSFRTSGSLGEQFF	TGTGCCAGCAGCTTCCGGACTAGCGGGAGTTTAGGTGAGCAGTTCTTC
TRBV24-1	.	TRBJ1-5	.	CATSDPGEGGNQPQHF	TGTGCCACCAGTGACCCGGGGGAGGGAGGCAATCAGCCCCAGCATTTT
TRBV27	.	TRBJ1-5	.	CASSKQGYQPQHF	TGTGCCAGCAGTAAACAGGGATATCAGCCCCAGCATTTT
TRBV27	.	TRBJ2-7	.	CASSPFGDKAYEQYF	TGTGCCAGCAGTCCCTTCGGAGACAAGGCCTACGAGCAGTACTTC
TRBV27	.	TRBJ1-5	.	CASRHHRDLNQPQHF	TGTGCCAGCAGGCACCACAGGGACCTCAATCAGCCCCAGCATTTT
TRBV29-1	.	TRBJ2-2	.	CSVTRGTRVTGELFF	TGCAGCGTTACGAGGGGGACGAGAGTCACCGGGGAGCTGTTTTTT
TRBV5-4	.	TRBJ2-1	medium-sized	CASSLSGTSEQFF	TGTGCCAGCAGCTTGTCTGGGACAAGCGAGCAGTTCTTC
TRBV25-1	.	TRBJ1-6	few	CASSTRGRNSPLHF	TGTGCCAGCAGCACACGGGGTCGTAATTCACCCCTCCACTTT
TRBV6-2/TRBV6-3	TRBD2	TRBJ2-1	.	CASRPSGSSSYNEQFF	TGTGCCAGCCGCCCTAGCGGGTCGAGCTCCTACAATGAGCAGTTCTTC
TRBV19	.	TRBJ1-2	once	CASSPRWLEGGDYGYTF	TGTGCCAGTAGTCCCCGTTGGTTAGAGGGAGGAGACTATGGCTACACCTTC
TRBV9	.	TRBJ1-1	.	CASSAGAEAFF	TGTGCCAGCAGCGCCGGGGCTGAAGCTTTCTTT
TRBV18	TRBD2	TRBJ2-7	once	CASSPSGESYEQYF	TGTGCCAGCTCACCGAGCGGGGAATCCTACGAGCAGTACTTC
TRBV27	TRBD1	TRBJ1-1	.	CASSPTAGTGTNTEAFF	TGTGCCAGCAGTCCAACGGCGGGGACAGGAACGAACACTGAAGCTTTCTTT
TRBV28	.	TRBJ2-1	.	CASSLTGAGAEQFF	TGTGCCAGCAGTTTAACAGGTGCGGGTGCTGAGCAGTTCTTC
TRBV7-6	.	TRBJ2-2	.	CASSLDAGAPRAGELFF	TGTGCCAGCAGCTTAGACGCAGGGGCCCCGAGGGCCGGGGAGCTGTTTTTT
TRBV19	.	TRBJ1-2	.	CASSSGARIGGYTF	TGTGCCAGTAGCTCGGGGGCGCGGATTGGAGGCTACACCTTC
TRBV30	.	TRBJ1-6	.	CAWSVRESDNSPLHF	TGTGCCTGGAGTGTAAGAGAGTCAGATAATTCACCCCTCCACTTT
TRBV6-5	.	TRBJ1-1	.	CASRRGTFEAFF	TGTGCCAGCAGACGTGGGACATTTGAAGCTTTCTTT
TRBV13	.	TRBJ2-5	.	CASSFGGVETQYF	TGTGCCAGCAGCTTCGGGGGAGTCGAGACCCAGTACTTC
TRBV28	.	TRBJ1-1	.	CASSGGAGMNTEAFF	TGTGCCAGCAGTGGGGGGGCAGGGATGAACACTGAAGCTTTCTTT
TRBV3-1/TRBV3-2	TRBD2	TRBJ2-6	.	CASSPPSGRANVLTF	TGTGCCAGCAGCCCCCCTAGCGGGCGGGCCAACGTCCTGACTTTC
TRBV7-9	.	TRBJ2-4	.	CASSLGGSGVKNIQYF	TGTGCCAGCAGCTTAGGAGGCTCCGGGGTCAAAAACATTCAGTACTTC
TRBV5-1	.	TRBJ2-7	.	CASSLDGGGTYEQYF	TGCGCCAGCAGCTTGGATGGAGGGGGAACCTACGAGCAGTACTTC
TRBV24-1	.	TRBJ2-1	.	CATSETRDEQFF	TGTGCCACCAGTGAAACGAGGGATGAGCAGTTCTTC
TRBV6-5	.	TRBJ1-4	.	CAEGDYEKLFF	TGTGCTGAGGGGGACTACGAAAAACTGTTTTTT
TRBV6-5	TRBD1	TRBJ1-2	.	CASSRGPGGAVGYTF	TGTGCCAGCAGCCGAGGACCAGGGGGCGCGGTTGGCTACACCTTC
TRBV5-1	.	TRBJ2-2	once	CASSVAISMTGELFF	TGCGCCAGCAGCGTAGCGATTAGTATGACCGGGGAGCTGTTTTTT
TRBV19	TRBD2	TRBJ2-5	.	CASRLAGALKETQYF	TGTGCCAGTAGACTAGCGGGGGCCCTAAAAGAGACCCAGTACTTC
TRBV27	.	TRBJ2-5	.	CASSSPNRAGETQYF	TGTGCCAGCAGTTCGCCAAACAGGGCCGGGGAGACCCAGTACTTC
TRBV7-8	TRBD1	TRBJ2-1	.	CASSRDRGQNEQFF	TGTGCCAGCAGCCGGGACAGGGGGCAAAATGAGCAGTTCTTC
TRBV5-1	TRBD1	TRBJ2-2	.	CASSLAGPGQGPGELFF	TGCGCCAGCAGCTTGGCCGGTCCGGGACAGGGGCCCGGGGAGCTGTTTTTT
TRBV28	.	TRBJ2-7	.	CASSLLWEQYF	TGTGCCAGCAGTTTATTGTGGGAGCAGTACTTC
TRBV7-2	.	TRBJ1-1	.	CASSLEGMNTEAFF	TGTGCCAGCAGCTTAGAGGGGATGAACACTGAAGCTTTCTTT
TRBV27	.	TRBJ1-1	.	CASKKQGDTEAFF	TGTGCCAGCAAGAAACAGGGAGACACTGAAGCTTTCTTT
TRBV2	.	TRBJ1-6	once	CASSVAPAYNSPLHF	TGTGCCAGCAGTGTCGCTCCAGCCTATAATTCACCCCTCCACTTT
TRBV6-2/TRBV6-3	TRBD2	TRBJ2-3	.	CASSYRRGGVTTDTQYF	TGTGCCAGCAGTTACCGTCGGGGGGGCGTCACCACAGATACGCAGTATTTT
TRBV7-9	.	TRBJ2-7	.	CASSHLDRAYEQYF	TGTGCCAGCAGCCATCTGGACCGCGCCTACGAGCAGTACTTC
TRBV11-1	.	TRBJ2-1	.	CASSLGPGQLNEQFF	TGTGCCAGCAGCTTAGGACCGGGACAACTCAATGAGCAGTTCTTC
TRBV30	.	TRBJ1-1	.	CAWTLRPREAFF	TGTGCCTGGACCCTAAGGCCGAGGGAAGCTTTCTTT